This T cell receptor beta chain appears in the sequencing data of a study of blood T cells in healthy people across ages. Trimming removed 7 bases from V and 5 bases from J, with 8 bases in between. This CDR3 spans 12 amino acids. Next came a second PCR, run for about 6 to 11 cycles, which used a sample-barcoded 5' primer along with a J-beta primer mix. TCRdb passed the 5' RACE reads through MiXCR, listing each CDR3 protein once. The sample lists roughly 830,000 distinct CDR3 sequences; around 68% were seen once. This clonotype was found a few times. Each donor gave approximately 9.1 milliliters of peripheral blood. Total RNA extracted from each sample amounted to at least 6 micrograms.

The chain is built from TRBV12-3 or TRBV12-4 and TRBJ1-4; no clear D. What was sequenced was blood. The source is a man aged 30-40 years in good health. CDR3 sequence (DNA): TGTGCCAGCAAACTTGTGAATGAAAAACTGTTTTTT. This sequence encodes CASKLVNEKLFF.